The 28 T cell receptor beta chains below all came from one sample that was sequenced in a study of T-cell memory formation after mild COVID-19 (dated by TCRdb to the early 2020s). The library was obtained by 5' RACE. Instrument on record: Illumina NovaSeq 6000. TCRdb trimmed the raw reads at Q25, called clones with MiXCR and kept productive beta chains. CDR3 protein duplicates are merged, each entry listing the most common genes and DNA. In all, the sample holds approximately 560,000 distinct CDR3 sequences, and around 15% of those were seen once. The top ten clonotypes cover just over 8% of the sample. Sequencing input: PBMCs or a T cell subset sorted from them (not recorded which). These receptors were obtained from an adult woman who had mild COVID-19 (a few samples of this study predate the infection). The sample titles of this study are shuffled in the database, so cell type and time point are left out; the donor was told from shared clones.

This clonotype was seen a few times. The CDR3, as DNA: TGTGCCATCAGTGAGTTGTTAAGGGGGGATCAGCCCCAGCATTTT. It translates to CAISELLRGDQPQHF. J is TRBJ1-5 and V is TRBV10-3; the D gene is possibly TRBD1 (6 bases). Germline V gives CDR1 ENHRY, CDR2 SYGVKD. V was shortened by 1 base and J by 5 bases, with 12 bases between the two germline ends. This CDR3 is built from 15 residues.

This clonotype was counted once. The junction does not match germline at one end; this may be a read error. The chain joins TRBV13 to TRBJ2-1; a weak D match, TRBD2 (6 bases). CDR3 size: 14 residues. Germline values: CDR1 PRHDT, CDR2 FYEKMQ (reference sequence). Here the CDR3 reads CASSLERAGSGQEF. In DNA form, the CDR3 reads TGTGCCAGCAGCTTAGAGCGGGCAGGGTCGGGTCAGGAGTTC.

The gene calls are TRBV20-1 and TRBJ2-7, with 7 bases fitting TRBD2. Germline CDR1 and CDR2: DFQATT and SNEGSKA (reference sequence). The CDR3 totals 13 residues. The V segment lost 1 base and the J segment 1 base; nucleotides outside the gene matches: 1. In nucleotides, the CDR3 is TGCAGTGCTAGAGCTAGCGGATCCTACGAGCAGTACTTC. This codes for CSARASGSYEQYF.

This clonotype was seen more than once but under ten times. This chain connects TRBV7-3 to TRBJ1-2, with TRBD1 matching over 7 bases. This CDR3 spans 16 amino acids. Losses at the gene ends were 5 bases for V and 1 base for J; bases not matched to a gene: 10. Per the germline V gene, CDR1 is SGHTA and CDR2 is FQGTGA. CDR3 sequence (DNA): TGTGCCAGCAGCCCGATGACAGGGAGGTTTAACTATGGCTACACCTTC. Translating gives CASSPMTGRFNYGYTF.

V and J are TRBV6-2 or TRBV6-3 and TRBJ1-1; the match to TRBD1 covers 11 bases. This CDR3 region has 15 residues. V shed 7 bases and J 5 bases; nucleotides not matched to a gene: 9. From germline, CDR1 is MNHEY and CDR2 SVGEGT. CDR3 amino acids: CASMLTDRGQTEAFF. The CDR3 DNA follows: TGTGCCAGCATGCTAACGGACAGGGGGCAAACTGAAGCTTTCTTT.

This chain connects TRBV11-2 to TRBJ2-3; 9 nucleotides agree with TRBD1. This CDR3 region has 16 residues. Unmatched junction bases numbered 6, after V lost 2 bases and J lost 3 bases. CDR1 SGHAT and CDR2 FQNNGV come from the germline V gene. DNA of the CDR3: TGTGCCAGCAGCTTATACCCGGGACAGGGAACAGATACGCAGTATTTT. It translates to CASSLYPGQGTDTQYF.

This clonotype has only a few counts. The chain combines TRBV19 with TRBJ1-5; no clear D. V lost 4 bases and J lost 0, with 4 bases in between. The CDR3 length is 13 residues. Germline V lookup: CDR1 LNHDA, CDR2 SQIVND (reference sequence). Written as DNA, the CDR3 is TGTGCCAGTAGTAAAAGTAGCAATCAGCCCCAGCATTTT. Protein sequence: CASSKSSNQPQHF.

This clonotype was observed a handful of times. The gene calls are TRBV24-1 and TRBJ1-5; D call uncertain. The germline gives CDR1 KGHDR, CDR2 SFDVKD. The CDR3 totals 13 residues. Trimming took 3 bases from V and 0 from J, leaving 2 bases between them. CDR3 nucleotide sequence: TGTGCCACCAGTGATAGTAGCAATCAGCCCCAGCATTTT. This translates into CATSDSSNQPQHF.

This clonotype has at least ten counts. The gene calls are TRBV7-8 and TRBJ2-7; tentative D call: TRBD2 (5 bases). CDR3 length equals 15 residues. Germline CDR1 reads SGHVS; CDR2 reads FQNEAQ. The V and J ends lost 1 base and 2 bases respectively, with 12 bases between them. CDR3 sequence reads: CASSLGLAHPYEQYF. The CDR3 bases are TGTGCCAGCAGCTTAGGGCTAGCTCATCCCTACGAGCAGTACTTC.

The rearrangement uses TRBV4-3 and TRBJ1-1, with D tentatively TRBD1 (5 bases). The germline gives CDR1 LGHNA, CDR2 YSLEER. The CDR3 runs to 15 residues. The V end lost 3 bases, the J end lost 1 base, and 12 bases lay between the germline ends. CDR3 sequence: CASSHTGGTNTEAFF. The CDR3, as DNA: TGCGCCAGCAGCCATACGGGAGGGACGAACACTGAAGCTTTCTTT.

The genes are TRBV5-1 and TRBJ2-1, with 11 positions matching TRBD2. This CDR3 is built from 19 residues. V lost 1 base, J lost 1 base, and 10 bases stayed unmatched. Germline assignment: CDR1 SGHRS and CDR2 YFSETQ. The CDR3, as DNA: TGCGCCAGCAGCTTGTTGCCCGGGACTAGCGGCCTTTCCTACAATGAGCAGTTCTTC. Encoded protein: CASSLLPGTSGLSYNEQFF.

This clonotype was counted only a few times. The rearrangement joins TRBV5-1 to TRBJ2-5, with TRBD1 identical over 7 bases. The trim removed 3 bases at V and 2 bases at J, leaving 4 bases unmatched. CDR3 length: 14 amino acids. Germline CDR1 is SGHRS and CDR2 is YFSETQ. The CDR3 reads CASSSDRIQETQYF. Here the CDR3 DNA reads TGCGCCAGCAGCTCGGACAGGATTCAAGAGACCCAGTACTTC. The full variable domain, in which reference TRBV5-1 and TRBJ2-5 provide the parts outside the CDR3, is KAGVTQTPRYLIKTRGQQVTLSCSPISGHRSVSWYQQTPGQGLQFLFEYFSETQRNKGNFPGRFSGRQFSNSRSEMNVSTLELGDSALYLCASSSDRIQETQYFGPGTRLLVL.

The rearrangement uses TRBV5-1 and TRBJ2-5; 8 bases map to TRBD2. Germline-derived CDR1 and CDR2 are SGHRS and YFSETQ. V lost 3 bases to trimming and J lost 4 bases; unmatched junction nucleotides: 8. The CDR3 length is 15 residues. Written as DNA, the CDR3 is TGCGCCAGCAGCTACTCCGGGGGGGAAGCAGAGACCCAGTACTTC. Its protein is CASSYSGGEAETQYF.

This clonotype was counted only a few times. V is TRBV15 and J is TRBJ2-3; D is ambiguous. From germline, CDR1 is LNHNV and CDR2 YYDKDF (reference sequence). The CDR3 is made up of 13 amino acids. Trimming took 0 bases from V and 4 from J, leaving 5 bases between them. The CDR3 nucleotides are TGTGCCACCAGCAGAGACGGAGCAGATACGCAGTATTTT. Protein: CATSRDGADTQYF.

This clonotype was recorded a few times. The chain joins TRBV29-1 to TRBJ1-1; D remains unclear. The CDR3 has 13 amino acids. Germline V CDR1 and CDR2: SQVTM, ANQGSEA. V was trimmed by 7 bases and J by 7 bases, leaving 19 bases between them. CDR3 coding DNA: TGCAGCGCCGCCGGGCCCCGATGGGGTGAAGCTTTCTTT. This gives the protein CSAAGPRWGEAFF.

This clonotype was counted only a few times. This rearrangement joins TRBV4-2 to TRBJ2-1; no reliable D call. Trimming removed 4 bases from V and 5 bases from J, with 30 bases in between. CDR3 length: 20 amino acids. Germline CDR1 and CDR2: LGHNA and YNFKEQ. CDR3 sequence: CASSPKTGPFIAASDNEQFF. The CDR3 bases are TGTGCCAGCAGCCCCAAGACCGGACCTTTTATTGCGGCTAGTGACAATGAGCAGTTCTTC.

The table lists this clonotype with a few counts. The CDR3, as DNA: TGTGCTAGTGGTTTGGGTCCTGATTACGAGCAGTACTTC. Translating it yields CASGLGPDYEQYF. The chain is built from TRBV12-5 and TRBJ2-7; no clear D gene. The CDR3 extends over 13 amino acids. CDR1 LGHNT and CDR2 FRNRAP come from the germline V gene. V lost 1 base to trimming and J lost 4 bases, with 8 bases between them. Full variable domain (rest looked up from reference TRBV12-5 and TRBJ2-7): DARVTQTPRHKVTEMGQEVTMRCQPILGHNTVFWYRQTMMQGLELLAYFRNRAPLDDSGMPKDRFSAEMPDATLATLKIQPSEPRDSAVYFCASGLGPDYEQYFGPGTRLTVT.

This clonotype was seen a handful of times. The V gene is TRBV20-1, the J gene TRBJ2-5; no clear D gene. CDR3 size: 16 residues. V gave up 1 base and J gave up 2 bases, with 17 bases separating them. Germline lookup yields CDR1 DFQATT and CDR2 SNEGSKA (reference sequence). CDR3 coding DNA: TGCAGTGCTAGAGGCTTTCTCTTGGCTTTTCAAGAGACCCAGTACTTC. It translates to CSARGFLLAFQETQYF.

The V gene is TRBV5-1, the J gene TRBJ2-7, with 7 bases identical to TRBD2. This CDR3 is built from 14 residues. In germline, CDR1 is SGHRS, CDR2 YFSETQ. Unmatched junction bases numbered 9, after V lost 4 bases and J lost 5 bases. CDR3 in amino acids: CASSNSRGVDEQYF. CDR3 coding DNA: TGCGCCAGCAGCAATAGCCGGGGGGTGGACGAGCAGTACTTC.

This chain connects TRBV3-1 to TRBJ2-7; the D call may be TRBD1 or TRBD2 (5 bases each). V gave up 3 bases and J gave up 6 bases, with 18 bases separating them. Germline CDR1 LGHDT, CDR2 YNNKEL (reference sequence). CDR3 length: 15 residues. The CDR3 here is CASSQKPGPTVEQYF. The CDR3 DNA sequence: TGTGCCAGCAGCCAGAAACCGGGACCCACAGTCGAGCAGTACTTC.

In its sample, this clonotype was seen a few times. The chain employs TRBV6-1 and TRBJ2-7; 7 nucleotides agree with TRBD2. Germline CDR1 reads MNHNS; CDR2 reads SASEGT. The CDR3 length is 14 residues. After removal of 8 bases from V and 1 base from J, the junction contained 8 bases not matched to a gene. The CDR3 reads CASCAGVESYEQYF. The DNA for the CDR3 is TGTGCCAGCTGCGCGGGGGTAGAGTCCTACGAGCAGTACTTC.

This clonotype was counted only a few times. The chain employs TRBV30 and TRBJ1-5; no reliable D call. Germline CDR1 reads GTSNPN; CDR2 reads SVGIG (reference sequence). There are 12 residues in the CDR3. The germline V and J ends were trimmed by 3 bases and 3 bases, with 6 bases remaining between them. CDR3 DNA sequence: TGTGCCTGGAGCGACTTCAATCAGCCCCAGCATTTT. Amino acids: CAWSDFNQPQHF.

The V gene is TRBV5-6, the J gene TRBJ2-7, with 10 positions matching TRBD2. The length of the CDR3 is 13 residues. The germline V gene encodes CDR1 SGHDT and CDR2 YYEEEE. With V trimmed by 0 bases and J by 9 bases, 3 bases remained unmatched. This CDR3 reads CASSLGTSGMQYF. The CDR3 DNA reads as TGTGCCAGCAGCTTGGGGACTAGCGGCATGCAGTACTTC.

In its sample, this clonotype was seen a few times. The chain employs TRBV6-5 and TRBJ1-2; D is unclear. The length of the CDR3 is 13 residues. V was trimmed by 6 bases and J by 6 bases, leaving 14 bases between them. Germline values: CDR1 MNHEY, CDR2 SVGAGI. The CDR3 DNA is TGTGCCAGCAGAGCCCTTCCTACGGATGGCTACACCTTC. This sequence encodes CASRALPTDGYTF.

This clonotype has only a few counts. The CDR3 sequence: CASRRVGETQYF. CDR3 bases: TGTGCCAGCAGGCGGGTGGGGGAGACCCAGTACTTC. The V gene is TRBV6-5, the J gene TRBJ2-5; TRBD2 might be the D (5 bases). CDR1 is MNHEY, CDR2 SVGAGI, per germline. The V and J ends lost 6 bases and 5 bases respectively, with 10 bases between them. This CDR3 contains 12 residues.

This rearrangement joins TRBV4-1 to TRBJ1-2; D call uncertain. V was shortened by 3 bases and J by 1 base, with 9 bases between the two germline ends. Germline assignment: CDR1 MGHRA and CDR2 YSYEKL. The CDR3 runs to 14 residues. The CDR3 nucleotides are TGCGCCAGCAGCCAGCCAGGAGTTAACTATGGCTACACCTTC. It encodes CASSQPGVNYGYTF.

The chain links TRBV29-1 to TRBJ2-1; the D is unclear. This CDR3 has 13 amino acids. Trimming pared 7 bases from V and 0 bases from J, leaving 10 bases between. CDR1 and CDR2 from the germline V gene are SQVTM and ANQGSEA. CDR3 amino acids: CSGLQSSYNEQFF. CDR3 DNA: TGCAGCGGCCTACAGAGCTCCTACAATGAGCAGTTCTTC.

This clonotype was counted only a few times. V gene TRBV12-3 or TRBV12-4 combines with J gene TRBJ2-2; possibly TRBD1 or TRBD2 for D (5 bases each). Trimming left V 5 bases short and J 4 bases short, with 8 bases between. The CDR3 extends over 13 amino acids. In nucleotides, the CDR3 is TGTGCCAGCAGTCGGGGCTCCACCGGGGAGCTGTTTTTT. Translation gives CASSRGSTGELFF.